What follows are 15 T cell receptor beta chains derived from one specimen sequenced in a study of CXCR3 chemokines and chemotherapy response in bladder cancer. TCRdb itself ran the PCR reads through MiXCR, one entry per CDR3 protein. The repertoire holds over a thousand distinct CDR3 sequences, with roughly 6% as singletons. This sample was taken from a patient whose treatment included neoadjuvant chemotherapy. Receptors originate from a human donor with bladder cancer that responded to neoadjuvant chemotherapy.

In its sample, this clonotype ranks as large (0.1 to 1%). This chain links TRBV6-1 with TRBJ2-1, with 10 bases that match TRBD2. Germline CDR1 MNHNS, CDR2 SASEGT. The V segment lost 4 bases and the J segment 9 bases; nucleotides outside the gene matches: 9. This CDR3 contains 15 residues. DNA of the CDR3: TGTGCCAGCAGTGTCGGCCGGACTAGCGGTTTTGAGCAGTTCTTC. Translating it yields CASSVGRTSGFEQFF.

In its sample, this clonotype is medium-sized. The genes are TRBV5-4 and TRBJ1-1; D gene unclear. The CDR3 totals 17 residues. Germline V gene sequence: CDR1 SGHNT, CDR2 YYREEE (reference sequence). The germline V and J ends were trimmed by 4 bases and 0 bases, with 19 bases remaining between them. The CDR3 DNA is TGTGCCAGCAGCCTCGACATTCTATCTGGGATGAACACTGAAGCTTTCTTT. It is translated as CASSLDILSGMNTEAFF.

This clonotype occurred many times. The rearrangement uses TRBV11-1 and TRBJ2-7; D is undetermined. The CDR3 loop spans 14 amino acids. Trimming stripped 0 bases from V and 0 bases from J, with 6 bases between. Germline values: CDR1 SGHAT, CDR2 FQDESV (reference sequence). The CDR3 coding sequence is TGTGCCAGCAGCTTAGCGGGCTACTCCTACGAGCAGTACTTC. The encoded protein is CASSLAGYSYEQYF.

By frequency in the sample, this clonotype is medium-sized (0.01 to 0.1%). This sequence joins TRBV6-1 and TRBJ2-3; D call uncertain. Germline CDR1 reads MNHNS; CDR2 reads SASEGT. Trimming cost V 3 bases and J 6 bases, with 13 bases left between them. The CDR3 loop spans 14 amino acids. CDR3 in amino acids: CASSDLSGMDTQYF. CDR3 coding DNA: TGTGCCAGCAGTGACCTTTCCGGTATGGATACGCAGTATTTT.

This clonotype ranks as medium-sized. The V gene is TRBV28, the J gene TRBJ1-2; D is unresolved. This CDR3 region has 13 residues. Trimming took 8 bases from V and 4 from J, leaving 14 bases between them. CDR1 is MDHEN and CDR2 is SYDVKM in the germline V gene. The CDR3 sequence is CASGVGGLYGYTF. The CDR3 DNA reads as TGTGCCAGCGGGGTGGGAGGGCTCTATGGCTACACCTTC.

This clonotype is judged large. The CDR3 reads CASSYGSSYNSPLHF. CDR3 nucleotides: TGTGCCAGCAGTTACGGGAGCTCCTATAATTCACCCCTCCACTTT. This sequence joins TRBV6-2 or TRBV6-3 and TRBJ1-6, with no clear D. Per germline, CDR1 MNHEY and CDR2 SVGEGT. Trimming cost V 2 bases and J 0 bases, with 5 bases left between them. This CDR3 comprises 15 residues.

This clonotype ranks as medium-sized (0.01 to 0.1%). The gene calls are TRBV15 and TRBJ2-5, with D perhaps matching TRBD1 (5 bases). The CDR3 extends over 13 amino acids. Germline CDR1 is LNHNV and CDR2 is YYDKDF (reference sequence). V lost 7 bases to trimming and J lost 3 bases, with 12 bases between them. In DNA form, the CDR3 reads TGTGCCACCACCCCCGGCAGGGAAGAGACCCAGTACTTC. It codes for CATTPGREETQYF.

This clonotype is medium-sized. V usage is TRBV6-6 and J usage is TRBJ2-1; 9 positions match TRBD2. This CDR3 has 12 residues. J was trimmed by 8 bases and V by 8 bases; bases with no gene match: 4. Germline V gene sequence: CDR1 MNHNY, CDR2 SVGAGI (reference sequence). CDR3 amino acids: CASQAGGDEQFF. The CDR3 nucleotides are TGTGCCAGCCAAGCGGGAGGCGATGAGCAGTTCTTC.

This clonotype is termed large. The rearrangement uses TRBV6-2 or TRBV6-3 and TRBJ1-2; D is undetermined. The germline V gene encodes CDR1 MNHEY and CDR2 SVGEGT. This CDR3 is 12 amino acids long. V dropped 5 bases and J dropped 8 bases, with 12 bases sitting between them. CDR3 sequence (DNA): TGTGCCAGCAGTCCCGGACTATTAGGCTACACCTTC. It translates to CASSPGLLGYTF.

By sample share, this clonotype is medium-sized (0.01 to 0.1%). V is TRBV6-6 and J is TRBJ1-6; D ambiguous. Trimming shortened V by 6 bases and J by 11 bases, and 17 bases separated the two germline ends. Per germline, CDR1 MNHNY and CDR2 SVGAGI (reference sequence). This CDR3 comprises 14 residues. CDR3 sequence (DNA): TGTGCCAGCAGCAGTGGACCAGACCGGGCACCCCTCCACTTT. Translating it yields CASSSGPDRAPLHF.

The chain combines TRBV20-1 with TRBJ2-5, with D perhaps given as TRBD1 or TRBD2 (6 bases each). CDR3 length: 12 residues. V gave up 2 bases and J gave up 4 bases, with 8 bases separating them. Germline values: CDR1 DFQATT, CDR2 SNEGSKA (reference sequence). CDR3: CSARSGAETQYF. For the CDR3, the DNA is TGCAGTGCTAGATCGGGGGCAGAGACCCAGTACTTC.

By sample fraction, this clonotype is medium-sized. The rearrangement uses TRBV7-9 and TRBJ1-4; D is possibly TRBD1 (5 bases). This CDR3 is 14 amino acids long. V was cut by 1 base and J by 5 bases, with 8 bases left in between. Germline V gives CDR1 SEHNR, CDR2 FQNEAQ (reference sequence). DNA for the CDR3: TGTGCCAGCAGCTTAGGGCAGGGAAATGAAAAACTGTTTTTT. Translating gives CASSLGQGNEKLFF.

By share, this clonotype counts as medium-sized. This chain links TRBV24-1 with TRBJ1-5; 7 nucleotides line up with TRBD1. The junction had 12 bases not matched to a gene; V was cut back by 7 bases and J by 10 bases. Germline V gene data show CDR1 as KGHDR and CDR2 as SFDVKD. The CDR3 is made up of 14 amino acids. CDR3: CATSPQGVREPQHF. CDR3 bases: TGTGCCACCAGCCCTCAGGGGGTGAGAGAACCCCAGCATTTT.

This clonotype is large in the sample. This chain joins TRBV6-6 and TRBJ2-1; tentative D call: TRBD1 (5 bases). V was trimmed by 2 bases and J by 6 bases, leaving 14 bases between them. The CDR3 totals 15 residues. The V gene's germline CDR1 is MNHNY and CDR2 SVGAGI (reference sequence). CDR3 DNA: TGTGCCAGCAGTTACGAAGGGGTCCAGGGCAATGAGCAGTTCTTC. Amino acid sequence: CASSYEGVQGNEQFF.

This clonotype has a count of ten or more. This chain joins TRBV7-9 and TRBJ2-3; TRBD1 is a possible D gene (5 bases). Germline values: CDR1 SEHNR, CDR2 FQNEAQ (reference sequence). This CDR3 is built from 15 residues. Trimming took off 1 base at V and 5 bases at J, with 13 bases between the two ends. CDR3 in amino acids: CASSLGGRGGDTQYF. DNA of the CDR3: TGTGCCAGCAGCTTAGGGGGTAGGGGCGGAGATACGCAGTATTTT. Full variable domain (outside the CDR3, taken from reference TRBV7-9 and TRBJ2-3): DTGVSQNPRHKITKRGQNVTFRCDPISEHNRLYWYRQTLGQGPEFLTYFQNEAQLEKSRLLSDRFSAERPKGSFSTLEIQRTEQGDSAMYLCASSLGGRGGDTQYFGPGTRLTVL.